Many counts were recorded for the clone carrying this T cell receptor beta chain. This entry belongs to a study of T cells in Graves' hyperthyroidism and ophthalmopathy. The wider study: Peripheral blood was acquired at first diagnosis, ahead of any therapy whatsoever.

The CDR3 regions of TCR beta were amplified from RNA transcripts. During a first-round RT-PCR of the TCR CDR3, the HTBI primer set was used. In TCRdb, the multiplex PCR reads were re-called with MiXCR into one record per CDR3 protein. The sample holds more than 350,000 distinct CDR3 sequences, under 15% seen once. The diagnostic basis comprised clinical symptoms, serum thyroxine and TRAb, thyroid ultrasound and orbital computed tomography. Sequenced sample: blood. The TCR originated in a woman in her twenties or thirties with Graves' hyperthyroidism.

The CDR3 loop is CASSAGTGAEGEQFF. DNA for the CDR3: TGTGCCAGCAGTGCCGGGACTGGGGCCGAGGGGGAGCAGTTCTTC. The chain is built from TRBV2 and TRBJ2-1; D is perhaps TRBD2 (6 bases). V dropped 4 bases and J dropped 10 bases, with 20 bases sitting between them. The CDR3 consists of 15 residues. CDR1 and CDR2 from the germline V gene are SNHLY and FYNNEI. The full variable domain, in which reference TRBV2 and TRBJ2-1 provide the parts outside the CDR3, is EPEVTQTPSHQVTQMGQEVILRCVPISNHLYFYWYRQILGQKVEFLVSFYNNEISEKSEIFDDQFSVERPDGSNFTLKIRSTKLEDSAMYFCASSAGTGAEGEQFFGPGTRLTVL.